This record concerns one T cell receptor (beta chain) sequence. The repertoire was sequenced with immunoSEQ multiplex PCR; TCRdb's copy has only in-frame clones and lacks some. The table shows about 68,000 clones, with approximately 90% occurring only once. This specimen belongs to a study of T cell changes during pregnancy in multiple sclerosis. Trimming left V 7 bases short and J 4 bases short, with 13 bases between. From germline, CDR1 is MDHEN and CDR2 SYDVKM. The CDR3 is 14 amino acids. The sequences come from peripheral blood, collected in the second trimester of pregnancy. This TCR was sampled from a female donor in good health, enrolled as a control in a pregnancy study. The chain joins TRBV28 to TRBJ2-2; maybe TRBD1 (5 bases). The DNA of the CDR3 is TGTGCCAGCATAAGGGGCGAGGTCACCGGGGAGCTGTTTTTT. Encoded protein: CASIRGEVTGELFF.